This TCR beta chain was captured by sequencing in a study of Ad26.COV2.S vaccination and SARS-CoV-2 variants. Study context: The Ad26.COV2.S arm of the COV1001 trial was where the donor was placed. Participants got Ad26.COV2.S intramuscularly, once or twice 56 days apart. Study conclusions and caveats: The TCR breadth and depth analyses may have understated or missed part of the total T cell responses.

To note about this clone: Its antigen is currently unknown.

Sample treatment: around 19 received Ad26.COV2.S at low or high dose, single or two shots; roughly five received placebo; per-sample allocation not given. Samples analyzed were those drawn on day 63 after the first vaccine or placebo injection. This adult donor, from Boston, was 18-55 years old. TCRdb's copy holds only in-frame clones and misses some; the assay was immunoSEQ multiplex PCR. The sample contains fewer than 800,000 clones, more than 70% of which appear only once. This specimen was peripheral blood, taken in a trial of Ad26.COV2.S vaccine versus placebo. The source is a person between 18 and 65 years old who received the Ad26.COV2.S COVID-19 vaccine or a placebo.

CDR3 sequence: CASSQVRLDSYNEQFF. The CDR3 region has the DNA TGCGCCAGCAGCCAAGTTCGACTAGACTCCTACAATGAGCAGTTCTTC. The chain has TRBV4-3 and TRBJ2-1; tentatively, D is TRBD2 (6 bases). The germline V and J ends were trimmed by 1 base and 0 bases, with 10 bases remaining between them. Per germline, CDR1 LGHNA and CDR2 YSLEER. The CDR3 totals 16 residues.